The 28 T cell receptor beta chains in this list originate from one sample, sequenced in a study of graft-versus-host responses after intestinal transplantation. Libraries were prepared by immunoSEQ multiplex PCR; TCRdb keeps only in-frame clonotypes and omits some of them. In the table there are some 45,000 clones, approximately 95% of which are singletons. Sequences were derived from PBMCs, sampled around 330 days after intestinal transplant. The receptors were gathered from a human patient who received an intestinal transplant, so some T cells may come from the graft donor.

DNA for the CDR3: TGTGCCAGCAGTTTAATAAGGGCGAATCAGCCCCAGCATTTT. Protein product: CASSLIRANQPQHF. The chain has TRBV28 and TRBJ1-5; D gene uncertain. Trimming removed 2 bases at V and 4 bases at J, with 9 bases between. Germline values: CDR1 MDHEN, CDR2 SYDVKM. The CDR3 is 14 residues long.

The V gene is TRBV15, the J gene TRBJ1-1; D is unresolved. The V end was cut by 5 bases, the J end by 1 base, with 5 bases between. The CDR3 totals 12 residues. CDR1 is LNHNV, CDR2 YYDKDF, per germline (reference sequence). CDR3 residues: CATSFTNTEAFF. CDR3 coding DNA: TGTGCCACCAGCTTCACGAACACTGAAGCTTTCTTT.

This chain links TRBV7-3 with TRBJ2-2, with 8 bases fitting TRBD2. V trimming: 5 bases; J trimming: 4 bases; junction bases outside the gene matches: 15. Per the germline V gene, CDR1 is SGHTA and CDR2 is FQGTGA. This CDR3 spans 18 amino acids. In DNA, the CDR3 is TGTGCCAGCAGCCCGGGGCCTGCGGGGGGCCGAAGCACCGGGGAGCTGTTTTTT. This codes for CASSPGPAGGRSTGELFF.

V is TRBV11-3 and J is TRBJ2-2; D call uncertain. The CDR3 contains 16 residues. V shed 2 bases and J shed 6 bases, with 16 bases lying between them. Germline V gives CDR1 SGHNT, CDR2 YENEEA. The CDR3 DNA reads TGTGCCAGCAGCTTAAGAACAGCCACTCTCTCCGGGGAGCTGTTTTTT. Its translation: CASSLRTATLSGELFF.

This chain joins TRBV19 and TRBJ1-5; D is perhaps TRBD1 (5 bases). This CDR3 is 15 amino acids long. Deletions cut 1 base from V and 6 bases from J, with 13 bases between. Per germline, CDR1 LNHDA and CDR2 SQIVND (reference sequence). The CDR3 spells CASSIVGGAGQPQHF. In nucleotides, the CDR3 is TGTGCCAGTAGTATAGTAGGAGGGGCGGGTCAGCCCCAGCATTTT.

The V and J genes are TRBV2 and TRBJ2-7; 7 positions agree with TRBD1. The CDR3 runs to 15 residues. Germline CDR1 SNHLY, CDR2 FYNNEI. Trimming cost V 2 bases and J 2 bases; bases outside gene matches: 6. CDR3 residues: CASSEWDSSTYEQYF. In DNA, the CDR3 is TGTGCCAGCAGTGAATGGGACAGCTCTACCTACGAGCAGTACTTC.

The rearrangement uses TRBV18 and TRBJ2-5; maybe TRBD2 (7 bases). The assigned J gene may be wrong: the sequence end matches TRBJ2-7 better. Germline values: CDR1 KGHSH, CDR2 LQKENI. The CDR3 covers 16 residues. CDR3 DNA: TGTGCCAGCTCACCACGCAGGGGAGGGCCTGGGGACGAGCAGTACTTC. Amino acids: CASSPRRGGPGDEQYF.

This rearrangement joins TRBV6-4 to TRBJ1-2; D is possibly TRBD1 (6 bases). The CDR3 covers 13 residues. V was pared by 5 bases and J by 5 bases, with 12 bases between. Germline V gene data show CDR1 as MRHNA and CDR2 as SNTAGT. For the CDR3, the DNA is TGTGCCAGCAGTTACAGGGTCTCTTATGGCTACACCTTC. It codes for CASSYRVSYGYTF.

This sequence joins TRBV5-1 and TRBJ2-7, with D uncertain. V lost 0 bases and J 2 bases, leaving 9 bases between the germline ends. Germline V gives CDR1 SGHRS, CDR2 YFSETQ. The CDR3 runs 14 residues. The CDR3 loop is CASSLEDIAYEQYF. CDR3 nucleotides: TGCGCCAGCAGCTTGGAGGATATAGCCTACGAGCAGTACTTC.

Here the CDR3 DNA reads TGTGCCTGGAGTAGGGGGTCTAGCGGGACGAGATCCTACGAGCAGTACTTC. Its translation: CAWSRGSSGTRSYEQYF. The chain couples TRBV30 to TRBJ2-7; 9 positions match TRBD2. J gave up 1 base and V 2 bases, and 12 bases lay outside the gene matches. The CDR3 has 17 residues. CDR1 GTSNPN and CDR2 SVGIG come from the germline V gene (reference sequence).

The chain is built from TRBV5-1 and TRBJ1-6, with 9 bases matching TRBD1. This CDR3 region has 18 residues. Per the germline V gene, CDR1 is SGHRS and CDR2 is YFSETQ. The V segment lost 3 bases and the J segment 1 base; nucleotides outside the gene matches: 8. The CDR3 protein is CASSWGQGRGSYNSPLHF. CDR3 sequence (DNA): TGCGCCAGCAGCTGGGGACAGGGAAGGGGATCCTATAATTCACCCCTCCACTTT.

CDR3 in DNA: TGTGCCAGCAGTTTTCGGGGGCCTGGAAACACCATATATTTT. Its protein product is CASSFRGPGNTIYF. The V gene is TRBV28, the J gene TRBJ1-3; D perhaps matches TRBD1 (6 bases). V was trimmed by 3 bases and J by 2 bases, leaving 8 bases between them. CDR1 and CDR2 from the germline V gene are MDHEN and SYDVKM. The CDR3 covers 14 residues.

This chain uses TRBV27 with TRBJ1-3, with D tentatively TRBD1 (6 bases). The CDR3 is 16 amino acids. Germline V gives CDR1 MNHEY, CDR2 SMNVEV (reference sequence). Trimming took off 4 bases at V and 8 bases at J, with 21 bases between the two ends. CDR3 amino acids: CASSSSGGGAEDTIYF. CDR3 coding DNA: TGTGCCAGCAGTTCCTCGGGAGGGGGGGCTGAGGACACCATATATTTT.

The gene calls are TRBV9 and TRBJ2-1, with D perhaps being TRBD1 or TRBD2 (5 bases each). The V gene's germline CDR1 is SGDLS and CDR2 YYNGEE. V was pared by 3 bases and J by 12 bases, with 10 bases between. The CDR3 is 11 amino acids. The CDR3 DNA reads as TGTGCCAGCAGCGAACCAGGGAGGCAGTTCTTC. The encoded protein is CASSEPGRQFF.

The rearrangement joins TRBV28 to TRBJ2-7; 8 bases are shared with TRBD1. Germline trimming cut 8 bases from V and 6 bases from J; bases unmatched to any gene: 9. The CDR3 totals 13 residues. Germline-derived CDR1 and CDR2 are MDHEN and SYDVKM. Here the CDR3 DNA reads TGTGCCAGCTGCCTCAGGGGGCGCGCCGAGCAGTACTTC. Translating it yields CASCLRGRAEQYF.

This chain joins TRBV5-1 and TRBJ2-3; the D is unclear. The V gene's germline CDR1 is SGHRS and CDR2 YFSETQ. There are 16 residues in the CDR3. The V end lost 0 bases, the J end lost 0 bases, and 11 bases lay between the germline ends. CDR3 amino acids: CASSLEAGLSTDTQYF. CDR3 bases: TGCGCCAGCAGCTTGGAAGCAGGCTTAAGCACAGATACGCAGTATTTT.

The V gene is TRBV5-1, the J gene TRBJ2-5, with D possibly being TRBD1 (6 bases). Germline lookup yields CDR1 SGHRS and CDR2 YFSETQ. CDR3 length equals 14 residues. V dropped 4 bases and J dropped 5 bases, with 15 bases sitting between them. The CDR3 protein is CASSKAGVRETQYF. In DNA form, the CDR3 reads TGCGCCAGCAGCAAAGCAGGGGTTAGGGAGACCCAGTACTTC.

The chain joins TRBV19 to TRBJ2-5; D is unresolved. The CDR3 length is 14 residues. The V and J ends lost 4 bases and 1 base respectively, with 10 bases between them. Germline V gene sequence: CDR1 LNHDA, CDR2 SQIVND (reference sequence). The CDR3 region is CASSTGSFQETQYF. The DNA of the CDR3 is TGTGCCAGTAGTACTGGGTCTTTCCAAGAGACCCAGTACTTC.

The V call is TRBV6-6, the J call TRBJ1-3; no firm D call. The CDR3 has 13 residues. The V gene lost 7 bases and the J gene lost 4 bases, with 11 bases spanning the gap. In germline, CDR1 is MNHNY, CDR2 SVGAGI (reference sequence). Written as DNA, the CDR3 is TGTGCCAGCACTCTCCCCGAGGGAAACACCATATATTTT. As protein: CASTLPEGNTIYF.

The gene calls are TRBV27 and TRBJ2-5, with D unclear. The CDR3 runs 12 residues. Germline CDR1 and CDR2: MNHEY and SMNVEV (reference sequence). V was cut by 6 bases and J by 4 bases, with 9 bases left in between. The CDR3 is CASSSLGETQYF. CDR3 bases: TGTGCCAGCAGCAGTTTAGGAGAGACCCAGTACTTC.

The V and J genes are TRBV6-6 and TRBJ2-7, with D possibly matching TRBD1 (8 bases). The V gene's germline CDR1 is MNHNY and CDR2 SVGAGI (reference sequence). The CDR3 is 15 residues long. The V end lost 3 bases, the J end lost 4 bases, and 16 bases lay between the germline ends. The DNA of the CDR3 is TGTGCCAGCAGTTATCCTGGACAGGGAGGGTACGAGCAGTACTTC. It is translated as CASSYPGQGGYEQYF.

The rearrangement links TRBV5-1 to TRBJ1-4; tentatively, D is TRBD1 (6 bases). This CDR3 spans 15 amino acids. V shed 4 bases and J shed 6 bases, with 16 bases lying between them. Germline-derived CDR1 and CDR2 are SGHRS and YFSETQ. CDR3 sequence: CASSRAGGRDEKLFF. In DNA, the CDR3 is TGCGCCAGCAGCCGGGCGGGGGGCCGGGATGAAAAACTGTTTTTT.

This clone has only one observation. The J gene is TRBJ2-7, the V gene TRBV28; D not resolved. This CDR3 contains 15 residues. The germline V gene encodes CDR1 MDHEN and CDR2 SYDVKM. V shed 2 bases and J shed 1 base, with 12 bases lying between them. The CDR3 DNA reads as TGTGCCAGCAGTTTAATCGTAGCCGGGTCCTACGAGCAGTACTTC. Its protein is CASSLIVAGSYEQYF.

This clone has only one observation. The chain employs TRBV29-1 and TRBJ1-2; TRBD1 is a possible D gene (5 bases). This CDR3 is built from 15 residues. V was pared by 4 bases and J by 1 base, with 16 bases between. Germline V gene lookup returns CDR1 SQVTM and CDR2 ANQGSEA. Here the CDR3 reads CSVAAKLTVNYGYTF. CDR3 nucleotide sequence: TGCAGCGTTGCCGCGAAGTTGACAGTTAACTATGGCTACACCTTC.

This rearrangement joins TRBV30 to TRBJ1-5; 7 nucleotides agree with TRBD1. V dropped 4 bases and J dropped 5; count of bases not matched to a gene: 5. This CDR3 region has 13 residues. Germline V gene sequence: CDR1 GTSNPN, CDR2 SVGIG (reference sequence). The CDR3 is CAWTGGEDQPQHF. The CDR3 DNA reads as TGTGCCTGGACAGGGGGAGAAGATCAGCCCCAGCATTTT.

The chain carries TRBV6-5 and TRBJ1-1; D remains ambiguous. CDR1 is MNHEY, CDR2 SVGAGI, per germline. The CDR3 contains 15 residues. Trimming took 6 bases from V and 1 from J, leaving 15 bases between them. CDR3 protein: CASRGVLGRNTEAFF. As DNA, the CDR3 is TGTGCCAGCAGGGGCGTTTTAGGCAGGAACACTGAAGCTTTCTTT.

The CDR3 is CASSFSQVGNSPLHF. The CDR3 bases are TGTGCCAGCAGCTTTTCCCAGGTCGGGAATTCACCCCTCCACTTT. V gene TRBV5-5 combines with J gene TRBJ1-6; D is undetermined. The CDR3 loop spans 15 amino acids. Germline CDR1 and CDR2: SGHKS and YYEKEE (reference sequence). V shed 2 bases and J shed 7 bases, with 13 bases lying between them. Combining the CDR3 with reference TRBV5-5 and TRBJ1-6 gives the whole variable domain DAGVTQSPTHLIKTRGQQVTLRCSPISGHKSVSWYQQVLGQGPQFIFQYYEKEERGRGNFPDRFSARQFPNYSSELNVNALLLGDSALYLCASSFSQVGNSPLHFGNGTRLTVT.

The V call is TRBV18, the J call TRBJ1-1; D remains unclear. There are 17 residues in the CDR3. Trimming shortened V by 2 bases and J by 6 bases, and 22 bases separated the two germline ends. The germline gives CDR1 KGHSH, CDR2 LQKENI. CDR3 loop: CASSPNRQRPPVSEAFF. In DNA form, the CDR3 reads TGTGCCAGCTCACCAAACCGCCAGAGGCCGCCGGTTTCTGAAGCTTTCTTT.